One sample yielded the 32 T cell receptor beta chains listed below, sequenced in a study of T cells after yellow fever vaccination. TCRdb reprocessed the 5' RACE reads via MiXCR and lists one record per CDR3 protein. The sample holds about 580,000 distinct CDR3 sequences, about 17% seen once. Sequences were derived from PBMCs, sampled 5 days after the first yellow fever vaccination. Receptors originate from a man aged 18 to 30 who received the YFV17D yellow fever vaccine.

This clonotype came up once. The chain couples TRBV28 to TRBJ2-1; D gene ambiguous. CDR3 size: 13 residues. The V gene lost 6 bases and the J gene lost 6 bases, with 12 bases spanning the gap. The germline CDR1 and CDR2 sequences are MDHEN and SYDVKM. CDR3 nucleotide sequence: TGTGCCAGCAGACGTTGGACGGTCAATGAGCAGTTCTTC. Its protein is CASRRWTVNEQFF.

This clonotype was seen a handful of times. The chain carries TRBV7-9 and TRBJ2-3; D gene unclear. The germline V gene encodes CDR1 SEHNR and CDR2 FQNEAQ (reference sequence). V lost 5 bases and J lost 6, with 9 bases in between. The CDR3 is 12 amino acids. This CDR3 is CASSRPPDTQYF. In DNA form, the CDR3 reads TGTGCCAGCAGCCGCCCGCCCGATACGCAGTATTTT. Supplemented by reference TRBV7-9 and TRBJ2-3, the full variable domain reads DTGVSQNPRHKITKRGQNVTFRCDPISEHNRLYWYRQTLGQGPEFLTYFQNEAQLEKSRLLSDRFSAERPKGSFSTLEIQRTEQGDSAMYLCASSRPPDTQYFGPGTRLTVL.

The rearrangement links TRBV27 to TRBJ1-4, with D possibly being TRBD1 (5 bases). The CDR3 has 14 residues. Looked up from germline, CDR1 is MNHEY and CDR2 is SMNVEV (reference sequence). V shed 2 bases and J shed 3 bases, with 7 bases lying between them. CDR3 DNA: TGTGCCAGCAGTTTAATGGGGGCTAATGAAAAACTGTTTTTT. Its protein is CASSLMGANEKLFF.

The chain joins TRBV14 to TRBJ1-2; D may be TRBD1 (6 bases). The CDR3 has 16 residues. The germline CDR1 and CDR2 sequences are SGHDN and FVKESK. V gave up 9 bases and J gave up 0 bases, with 20 bases separating them. This chain's CDR3 is CASRRGGPPSNYGYTF. The CDR3 DNA reads as TGTGCCAGTCGGAGGGGGGGCCCCCCGTCTAACTATGGCTACACCTTC.

The V and J genes are TRBV20-1 and TRBJ2-5; TRBD1 aligns across 7 bases. This CDR3 is built from 14 residues. With V trimmed by 5 bases and J by 3 bases, 9 bases remained unmatched. Germline CDR1 is DFQATT and CDR2 is SNEGSKA (reference sequence). The CDR3, as DNA: TGCAGTGCTGTCTCCGGGACAGAAAAAGAGACCCAGTACTTC. Protein sequence: CSAVSGTEKETQYF.

J is TRBJ1-2 and V is TRBV14, with D maybe TRBD1 (6 bases). Trimming took 8 bases from V and 2 from J, leaving 15 bases between them. Germline V gene data show CDR1 as SGHDN and CDR2 as FVKESK. The CDR3 covers 14 residues. For the CDR3, the DNA is TGTGCCAGCGCCGCGGGGGGCATCAACTATGGCTACACCTTC. Its protein product is CASAAGGINYGYTF. Variable domain in full (rest from reference TRBV14 and TRBJ1-2): EAGVTQFPSHSVIEKGQTVTLRCDPISGHDNLYWYRRVMGKEIKFLLHFVKESKQDESGMPNNRFLAERTGGTYSTLKVQPAELEDSGVYFCASAAGGINYGYTFGSGTRLTVV.

This clonotype has a single count. The CDR3 sequence: CASSFHQGSPLHF. The CDR3 bases are TGTGCCAGCAGCTTCCATCAGGGTTCACCCCTCCACTTT. V and J are TRBV7-3 and TRBJ1-6; the D gene is possibly TRBD1 (5 bases). Germline-derived CDR1 and CDR2 are SGHTA and FQGTGA. The germline V and J ends were trimmed by 3 bases and 9 bases, with 9 bases remaining between them. The CDR3 loop spans 13 amino acids.

The chain combines TRBV12-3 or TRBV12-4 with TRBJ2-4; possibly TRBD1 for D (6 bases). V was shortened by 3 bases and J by 4 bases, with 7 bases between the two germline ends. The CDR3 loop spans 13 amino acids. The CDR3 sequence: CASSFGQKNIQYF. CDR3 in DNA: TGTGCCAGCAGTTTCGGACAGAAAAACATTCAGTACTTC.

This clonotype was seen more than once but under ten times. The rearrangement links TRBV5-1 to TRBJ2-7, with D perhaps given as TRBD1 or TRBD2 (6 bases each). Germline lookup yields CDR1 SGHRS and CDR2 YFSETQ. The CDR3 consists of 15 residues. V was pared by 0 bases and J by 5 bases, with 15 bases between. CDR3 region: CASSLGPGASNEQYF. CDR3 bases: TGCGCCAGCAGCTTGGGGCCGGGGGCGAGCAACGAGCAGTACTTC.

The genes are TRBV7-3 and TRBJ2-2; a weak D match, TRBD1 (6 bases). Germline values: CDR1 SGHTA, CDR2 FQGTGA. V lost 2 bases and J lost 0, with 10 bases in between. The CDR3 runs 16 residues. CDR3 amino acids: CASSLDGTTNTGELFF. The CDR3 DNA reads TGTGCCAGCAGCTTAGACGGGACAACGAACACCGGGGAGCTGTTTTTT.

V is TRBV21-1 and J is TRBJ1-5. TRBV21-1 has pseudogene status. The CDR3 spans 16 residues. For the CDR3, the DNA is TGTGCCAGCAGCAAACGGTTGGACCATAGCAATCAGCCCCAGCATTTT. Residues: CASSKRLDHSNQPQHF.

This clonotype was observed a few times. The chain employs TRBV9 and TRBJ2-2; TRBD2 matches 8 bases. This CDR3 spans 16 amino acids. CDR1 and CDR2 from the germline V gene are SGDLS and YYNGEE. Trimming removed 0 bases from V and 2 bases from J; junction bases left unmatched: 3. In nucleotides, the CDR3 is TGTGCCAGCAGCGTAGCGGGAGGGGGTAACACCGGGGAGCTGTTTTTT. This translates into CASSVAGGGNTGELFF.

This clonotype was picked up a small number of times. This chain links TRBV12-3 or TRBV12-4 with TRBJ2-6; D remains unclear. The length of the CDR3 is 18 residues. Trimming pared 11 bases from V and 0 bases from J, leaving 23 bases between. This CDR3 is CAFSLAGSLSSGANVLTF. CDR3 coding DNA: TGTGCCTTCAGTTTAGCCGGCTCGCTGTCCTCTGGGGCCAACGTCCTGACTTTC.

The chain links TRBV5-4 to TRBJ2-1, with 8 bases aligning to TRBD2. With V trimmed by 2 bases and J by 4 bases, 5 bases remained unmatched. CDR3 length: 15 amino acids. Germline CDR1 is SGHNT and CDR2 is YYREEE (reference sequence). As DNA, the CDR3 is TGTGCCAGCAGCTTACAGCGGGGGAGTTACAATGAGCAGTTCTTC. Amino acid sequence: CASSLQRGSYNEQFF.

The J gene is TRBJ2-7, the V gene TRBV7-2; D is perhaps TRBD2 (5 bases). V was pared by 3 bases and J by 1 base, with 7 bases between. This CDR3 region has 13 residues. Germline V gene sequence: CDR1 SGHTA, CDR2 FQGNSA. As DNA, the CDR3 is TGTGCCAGCAGCTTCCCGGGGTCCTACGAGCAGTACTTC. Translated: CASSFPGSYEQYF.

This clonotype was counted only a few times. This chain links TRBV10-3 with TRBJ2-6; no firm D call. From germline, CDR1 is ENHRY and CDR2 SYGVKD. CDR3 length equals 16 residues. Trimming pared 5 bases from V and 0 bases from J, leaving 11 bases between. This chain's CDR3 is CAISHLTNSGANVLTF. In nucleotides, the CDR3 is TGTGCCATCAGTCACCTTACGAACTCTGGGGCCAACGTCCTGACTTTC.

This clonotype was seen only a few times. The chain uses TRBV7-2 and TRBJ1-2, with a possible D match to TRBD1 (5 bases). The CDR3 is 16 amino acids. Deletions cut 3 bases from V and 3 bases from J, with 17 bases between. Germline CDR1 and CDR2: SGHTA and FQGNSA. The chain's CDR3 is CASSLPGRISYYGYTF. CDR3 nucleotides: TGTGCCAGCAGCTTGCCAGGGAGGATCTCCTACTATGGCTACACCTTC. Full variable domain (missing parts from reference TRBV7-2 and TRBJ1-2): GAGVSQSPSNKVTEKGKDVELRCDPISGHTALYWYRQSLGQGLEFLIYFQGNSAPDKSGLPSDRFSAERTGGSVSTLTIQRTQQEDSAVYLCASSLPGRISYYGYTFGSGTRLTVV.

This chain uses TRBV7-9 with TRBJ2-1; 11 positions agree with TRBD2. Unmatched junction bases numbered 3, after V lost 5 bases and J lost 3 bases. Looked up from germline, CDR1 is SEHNR and CDR2 is FQNEAQ (reference sequence). The CDR3 totals 15 residues. The CDR3 loop reads CASSRLAGIYNEQFF. The CDR3 region has the DNA TGTGCCAGCAGCCGACTAGCGGGAATCTACAATGAGCAGTTCTTC.

The chain couples TRBV6-2 or TRBV6-3 to TRBJ2-1, with D unclear. Germline V gene lookup returns CDR1 MNHEY and CDR2 SVGEGT. Deletions cut 7 bases from V and 2 bases from J, with 18 bases between. CDR3 size: 16 residues. The CDR3 DNA follows: TGTGCCAGCACCTATGGGCCCCACTGGGCCTACAATGAGCAGTTCTTC. It specifies CASTYGPHWAYNEQFF.

This chain connects TRBV27 to TRBJ2-3; D perhaps matches TRBD2 (5 bases). V lost 5 bases, J lost 4 bases, and 19 bases lay in between. This CDR3 is 16 amino acids long. Germline V gene data show CDR1 as MNHEY and CDR2 as SMNVEV (reference sequence). Here the CDR3 reads CASSPPGPEVADTQYF. CDR3 in DNA: TGTGCCAGCAGTCCCCCCGGGCCGGAGGTGGCAGATACGCAGTATTTT.

This clonotype has only a few counts. The chain recombines TRBV20-1 with TRBJ1-5, with D possibly matching TRBD1 (5 bases). Looked up from germline, CDR1 is DFQATT and CDR2 is SNEGSKA (reference sequence). Trimming stripped 3 bases from V and 3 bases from J, with 12 bases between. The CDR3 loop spans 14 amino acids. Here the CDR3 reads CSASTGRNNQPQHF. CDR3 coding DNA: TGCAGTGCTAGTACGGGACGGAACAATCAGCCCCAGCATTTT.

This chain connects TRBV18 to TRBJ1-2; possibly TRBD1 for D (6 bases). The CDR3 spans 14 residues. Germline CDR1 KGHSH, CDR2 LQKENI. The V end was cut by 3 bases, the J end by 2 bases, with 10 bases between. Written as DNA, the CDR3 is TGTGCCAGCTCACCCGGACAGAACAACTATGGCTACACCTTC. This codes for CASSPGQNNYGYTF.

V gene TRBV6-5 combines with J gene TRBJ1-2; no firm D call. The V end was cut by 0 bases, the J end by 8 bases, with 16 bases between. The CDR3 is 15 residues long. The germline gives CDR1 MNHEY, CDR2 SVGAGI. CDR3: CASSYSLSDMGGYTF. Here the CDR3 DNA reads TGTGCCAGCAGTTACTCGCTATCAGATATGGGCGGCTACACCTTC.

V usage is TRBV20-1 and J usage is TRBJ2-2; D is perhaps TRBD1 or TRBD2 (6 bases each). The germline gives CDR1 DFQATT, CDR2 SNEGSKA (reference sequence). This CDR3 has 13 amino acids. V dropped 5 bases and J dropped 8 bases, with 15 bases sitting between them. CDR3 sequence (DNA): TGCAGTGCTCCTACTACGGGGGCAGGGGAGCTGTTTTTT. It specifies CSAPTTGAGELFF.

This clonotype has more than one count but fewer than ten. The chain combines TRBV20-1 with TRBJ2-2; 7 bases map to TRBD2. Germline CDR1 reads DFQATT; CDR2 reads SNEGSKA (reference sequence). CDR3 length: 16 residues. V lost 1 base, J lost 5 bases, and 10 bases stayed unmatched. The CDR3: CSARAVGGGWTGELFF. The CDR3 DNA reads TGCAGTGCTAGAGCGGTTGGGGGGGGATGGACCGGGGAGCTGTTTTTT.

The chain carries TRBV27 and TRBJ1-4; the D is unclear. Germline V lookup: CDR1 MNHEY, CDR2 SMNVEV (reference sequence). This CDR3 has 15 amino acids. V was shortened by 1 base and J by 0 bases, with 6 bases between the two germline ends. Here the CDR3 reads CASSLYSPTNEKLFF. CDR3 nucleotide sequence: TGTGCCAGCAGTTTATACTCCCCAACTAATGAAAAACTGTTTTTT.

This clonotype has just a few counts. This chain links TRBV29-1 with TRBJ1-1; possibly TRBD1 for D (5 bases). CDR3 length: 13 amino acids. V lost 5 bases, J lost 5 bases, and 15 bases lay in between. The germline gives CDR1 SQVTM, CDR2 ANQGSEA. CDR3 loop: CSVTQGPGTEAFF. CDR3 in DNA: TGCAGCGTTACCCAGGGCCCGGGGACTGAAGCTTTCTTT.

V is TRBV4-1 and J is TRBJ2-7; no reliable D call. The V and J ends lost 3 bases and 4 bases respectively, with 13 bases between them. Germline values: CDR1 MGHRA, CDR2 YSYEKL. This CDR3 region has 14 residues. The CDR3 DNA reads as TGCGCCAGCAGCCAGTTCACGGAACCTTACGAGCAGTACTTC. Translated, it gives CASSQFTEPYEQYF.

This clonotype was picked up a small number of times. The chain is built from TRBV7-2 and TRBJ1-1; tentative D call: TRBD1 (5 bases). Germline V CDR1 and CDR2: SGHTA, FQGNSA. The V and J ends lost 5 bases and 5 bases respectively, with 15 bases between them. CDR3 length: 14 residues. The CDR3: CASSPRARGTEAFF. The CDR3 nucleotides are TGTGCCAGCAGCCCCCGGGCCCGGGGGACTGAAGCTTTCTTT. Together with reference TRBV7-2 and TRBJ1-1, the CDR3 gives the full variable domain: GAGVSQSPSNKVTEKGKDVELRCDPISGHTALYWYRQSLGQGLEFLIYFQGNSAPDKSGLPSDRFSAERTGGSVSTLTIQRTQQEDSAVYLCASSPRARGTEAFFGQGTRLTVV.

This clonotype was seen a handful of times. V is TRBV20-1 and J is TRBJ2-5; D is ambiguous. This CDR3 spans 12 amino acids. Trimming pared 2 bases from V and 2 bases from J, leaving 6 bases between. Germline CDR1 and CDR2: DFQATT and SNEGSKA (reference sequence). CDR3 sequence: CSARSSQETQYF. CDR3 in DNA: TGCAGTGCTAGAAGTTCACAAGAGACCCAGTACTTC.

The rearrangement links TRBV9 to TRBJ2-5; D call uncertain. Trimming shortened V by 0 bases and J by 2 bases, and 5 bases separated the two germline ends. This CDR3 contains 13 residues. Germline CDR1 SGDLS, CDR2 YYNGEE. CDR3 nucleotides: TGTGCCAGCAGCGTAGACGGACAAGAGACCCAGTACTTC. Protein sequence: CASSVDGQETQYF.

The chain has TRBV7-2 and TRBJ1-5; TRBD1 might be the D (6 bases). Trimming took off 6 bases at V and 4 bases at J, with 19 bases between the two ends. Germline CDR1 and CDR2: SGHTA and FQGNSA. The CDR3 extends over 16 amino acids. The CDR3 loop is CASRGSGRGANQPQHF. CDR3 nucleotides: TGTGCCAGCAGGGGGTCGGGGAGGGGGGCAAATCAGCCCCAGCATTTT.